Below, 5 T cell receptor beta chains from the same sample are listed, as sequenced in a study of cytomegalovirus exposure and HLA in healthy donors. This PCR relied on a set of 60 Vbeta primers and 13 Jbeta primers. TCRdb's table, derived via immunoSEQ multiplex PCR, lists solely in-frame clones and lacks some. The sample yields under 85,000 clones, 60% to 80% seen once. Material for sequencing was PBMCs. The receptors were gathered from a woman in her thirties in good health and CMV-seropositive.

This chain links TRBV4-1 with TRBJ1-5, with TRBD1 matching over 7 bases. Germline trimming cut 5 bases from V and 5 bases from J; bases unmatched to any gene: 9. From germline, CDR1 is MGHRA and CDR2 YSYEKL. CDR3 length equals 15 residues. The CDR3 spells CASSFGDSPDQPQHF. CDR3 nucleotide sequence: TGCGCCAGCAGCTTCGGGGACAGCCCGGATCAGCCCCAGCATTTT.

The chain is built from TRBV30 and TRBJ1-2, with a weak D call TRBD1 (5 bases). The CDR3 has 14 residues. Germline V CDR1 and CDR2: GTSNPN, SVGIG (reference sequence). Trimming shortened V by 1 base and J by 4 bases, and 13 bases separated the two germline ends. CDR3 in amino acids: CAWSGSPRGYGYTF. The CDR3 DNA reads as TGTGCCTGGAGTGGATCCCCAAGGGGCTATGGCTACACCTTC. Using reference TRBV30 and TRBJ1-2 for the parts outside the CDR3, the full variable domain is SQTIHQWPATLVQPVGSPLSLECTVEGTSNPNLYWYRQAAGRGLQLLFYSVGIGQISSEVPQNLSASRPQDRQFILSSKKLLLSDSGFYLCAWSGSPRGYGYTFGSGTRLTVV.

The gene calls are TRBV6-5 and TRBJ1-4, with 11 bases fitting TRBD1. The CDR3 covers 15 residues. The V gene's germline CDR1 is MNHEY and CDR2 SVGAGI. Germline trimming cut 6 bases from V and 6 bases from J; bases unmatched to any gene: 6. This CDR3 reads CASRSGTGGDEKLFF. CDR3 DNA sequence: TGTGCCAGCAGATCCGGGACAGGGGGTGATGAAAAACTGTTTTTT.

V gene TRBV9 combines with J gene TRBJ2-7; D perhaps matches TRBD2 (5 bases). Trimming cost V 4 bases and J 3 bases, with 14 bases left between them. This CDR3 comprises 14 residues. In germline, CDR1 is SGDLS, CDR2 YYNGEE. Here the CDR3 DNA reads TGTGCCAGCAGCCCTGGAGGACTGAACTACGAGCAGTACTTC. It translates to CASSPGGLNYEQYF.

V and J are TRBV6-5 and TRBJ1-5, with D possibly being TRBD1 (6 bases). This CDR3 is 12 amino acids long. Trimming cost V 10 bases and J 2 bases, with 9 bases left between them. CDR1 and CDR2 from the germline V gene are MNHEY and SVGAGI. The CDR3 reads CATGDRNQPQHF. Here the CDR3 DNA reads TGTGCCACAGGGGATCGCAATCAGCCCCAGCATTTT.